This T cell receptor beta chain was observed in a study of T cell changes during pregnancy in multiple sclerosis. The method was immunoSEQ multiplex PCR; TCRdb's version includes in-frame clones alone and lacks a portion of them. The table has approximately 43,000 clones, about 90% seen once. The receptor was isolated from a female donor with multiple sclerosis, enrolled in a pregnancy study. The sequences come from CD8+ T cells from peripheral blood mononuclear cells, collected in the first trimester of pregnancy.

In nucleotides, the CDR3 is TGTGCCAGCAGCCCCCCGGAGGCGGGGCCAAAGGATTACTCTGGGGCCAACGTCCTGACTTTC. Protein sequence: CASSPPEAGPKDYSGANVLTF. The V call is TRBV21-1, the J call TRBJ2-6; the D call in the table, TRBD2, was not verified against the DNA. TRBV21-1 is given as a pseudogene. This CDR3 spans 21 amino acids.